This T cell receptor (beta chain) was profiled in a study of blood T cell repertoires in COVID-19. Study information: COVID-19 samples from acute and convalescent phases originated in the United States, Italy and Spain. Sample material is recorded as cDNA or gDNA derived from T cells, B-cell-depleted T cells, or PBMCs.

Original processing notes: Cell counts per sample came from amplifying reference gene primers. Here immunoSEQ multiplex PCR was the method, and the copy in TCRdb shows in-frame clones only, minus some. Clone size and the V and J calls come from that table; the DNA yielded D and trimming. The sample lists 150,000 to 200,000 clones; 84% were seen once. V shed 0 bases and J 6 bases; nucleotides not matched to a gene: 8. Germline CDR1 is SGDLS and CDR2 is YYNGEE. The CDR3 has 15 amino acids. The J gene is TRBJ2-7, the V gene TRBV9; 8 bases match TRBD2. This receptor was taken from a man aged 18 to 30 with active or convalescent COVID-19. Sequencing was done on a sample of peripheral blood. CDR3 coding DNA: TGTGCCAGCAGCGTAGTCCCAGCGGGAGTGGGCGAGCAGTACTTC. This gives the protein CASSVVPAGVGEQYF.